Shown below are 4 T cell receptor beta chains from a single sample sequenced in a study of shared clonotypes between healthy human individuals. Assay: immunoSEQ multiplex PCR; the TCRdb copy retains only in-frame clones and omits some. The sample holds about 480,000 clones, 75% to 80% seen once. The specimen sequenced was PBMCs. The origin of the receptors is a woman between 40 and 50 years old in good health. Some clones in this sample may be carry-over from other donors' samples.

The chain carries TRBV10-2 and TRBJ1-2, with TRBD1 identical over 9 bases. CDR1 and CDR2 from the germline V gene are WSHSY and SAAADI. This CDR3 comprises 17 residues. V shed 1 base and J 8 bases; nucleotides not matched to a gene: 14. The CDR3 protein is CASSEFPPGTGTGGYTF. CDR3 coding DNA: TGCGCCAGCAGTGAGTTCCCCCCCGGGACAGGGACTGGGGGCTACACCTTC.

The chain is built from TRBV5-1 and TRBJ2-7; 11 nucleotides agree with TRBD1. The CDR3 covers 15 residues. Trimming at V came to 0 bases and at J to 7 bases, leaving 6 bases not matched to a gene. Germline lookup yields CDR1 SGHRS and CDR2 YFSETQ. This chain's CDR3 is CASSLDGQGAREQYF. The CDR3 DNA reads TGCGCCAGCAGCTTGGATGGACAGGGGGCTAGGGAGCAGTACTTC. The variable domain in full, completed from reference TRBV5-1 and TRBJ2-7, reads KAGVTQTPRYLIKTRGQQVTLSCSPISGHRSVSWYQQTPGQGLQFLFEYFSETQRNKGNFPGRFSGRQFSNSRSEMNVSTLELGDSALYLCASSLDGQGAREQYFGPGTRLTVT.

This chain joins TRBV28 and TRBJ1-4, with D tentatively TRBD1 (5 bases). Germline CDR1 and CDR2: MDHEN and SYDVKM. CDR3 size: 15 residues. Trimming stripped 5 bases from V and 5 bases from J, with 15 bases between. The CDR3 spells CASSPHRGGNEKLFF. CDR3 in DNA: TGTGCCAGCAGTCCCCATCGGGGGGGAAATGAAAAACTGTTTTTT.

DNA for the CDR3: TGTGCCAGCAGGACGTGGGGGGCCTCGGGGTCCCAAGAGACCCAGTACTTC. This sequence encodes CASRTWGASGSQETQYF. V gene TRBV11-2 combines with J gene TRBJ2-5; perhaps D is TRBD1 or TRBD2 (6 bases each). Germline values: CDR1 SGHAT, CDR2 FQNNGV. CDR3 length: 17 residues. Trimming removed 6 bases from V and 1 base from J, with 21 bases in between.